Following are 30 T cell receptor beta chains from one sample sequenced in a study of metastatic and nonmetastatic thyroid tumors. TCRdb reanalyzed the PCR reads with MiXCR. Of about 62,000 clones listed, more than 3.5% are singletons. Every patient underwent thyroid surgery untreated. Sequenced: blood. These receptor sequences come from a female donor with papillary thyroid cancer or a benign thyroid nodule (not recorded which). Some clones in this sample may be carry-over from other donors' samples.

This clone appeared a few times. The junction departs from germline at one end; a sequencing error may be responsible. The rearrangement uses TRBV5-1 and TRBJ2-5; D possibly corresponds to TRBD1 (5 bases). Germline-derived CDR1 and CDR2 are SGHRS and YFSETQ. The CDR3 length is 18 residues. The CDR3 nucleotides read TGCGCTAGCAGCACAGCACCCCCACAGGTGACGACTCAAGAGACCCAGTACTTC. Its protein product is CASSTAPPQVTTQETQYF.

Ten or more counts support this clone. This same CDR3 is encoded by further DNA sequences in the sample. The gene calls are TRBV18 and TRBJ1-2; 10 bases line up with TRBD1. Per germline, CDR1 KGHSH and CDR2 LQKENI. V was pared by 1 base and J by 4 bases, with 6 bases of the junction left unmatched. The CDR3 totals 16 residues. The CDR3 DNA follows: TGTGCCAGCTCACCACAGCGACAGGGGGCTGGCTATGGCTACACCTTC. Its translation: CASSPQRQGAGYGYTF.

This clone was recorded a few times. This chain joins TRBV6-5 and TRBJ2-1; TRBD1 is a possible D gene (6 bases). The V and J ends lost 3 bases and 7 bases respectively, with 13 bases between them. CDR3 length equals 14 residues. Germline assignment: CDR1 MNHEY and CDR2 SVGAGI. DNA for the CDR3: TGTGCCAGCAGTTATTGCAGGGGCGGGAATGAGCAGTTCTTC. This translates into CASSYCRGGNEQFF.

V is TRBV18 and J is TRBJ2-6; D call uncertain. Trimming stripped 2 bases from V and 0 bases from J, with 14 bases between. Germline lookup yields CDR1 KGHSH and CDR2 LQKENI. The CDR3 spans 18 residues. The DNA of the CDR3 is TGTGCCAGCTCACCAGGCGTAAGTCCTAGCTCTGGGGCCAACGTCCTGACTTTC. Its translation is CASSPGVSPSSGANVLTF.

There are many counts of this clone. The CDR3 spells CASSSSAASGRYEQYF. The CDR3, as DNA: TGCGCCAGCAGCAGTAGTGCGGCTAGCGGGAGATACGAGCAGTACTTC. The rearrangement uses TRBV4-1 and TRBJ2-7, with 10 bases identical to TRBD2. This CDR3 contains 16 residues. Unmatched junction bases numbered 11, after V lost 5 bases and J lost 4 bases. Germline V gives CDR1 MGHRA, CDR2 YSYEKL.

Only a few counts were recorded for this clone. One base away lies a much larger clone, so this may be a sequencing read error. The chain has TRBV7-2 and TRBJ1-1; D is uncertain. CDR1 and CDR2 from the germline V gene are SGHTA and FQGNSA. The V gene lost 2 bases and the J gene lost 2 bases, with 15 bases spanning the gap. CDR3 length: 16 residues. DNA of the CDR3: TGTGCCAGCAGCTTACGGTCGGGGAACGTTAACACTGAAGCTTTCTTT. This sequence encodes CASSLRSGNVNTEAFF.

This clone was detected a few times. A clone one base away is much larger, so this may be a read error. Other DNA sequences in this sample translate to the same CDR3. The chain joins TRBV4-2 to TRBJ2-6; D is undetermined. CDR1 LGHNA and CDR2 YNFKEQ come from the germline V gene. The CDR3 sequence is 13 residues long. The ends were cut back, 4 bases at V and 7 bases at J, with 8 bases in the middle. The CDR3 protein is CASSRSGANVLTF. The CDR3 DNA follows: TGTGCCAGCAGCCGTAGTGGTGCCAACGTCCTGACTTTC.

This clone was observed a few times. A read error may be the cause here, since a much bigger clone is one base away. No conserved phenylalanine or tryptophan ends this CDR3, so it is likely a read error. V is TRBV29-1 and J is TRBJ2-3; no clear D. Germline CDR1 SQVTM, CDR2 ANQGSEA. This CDR3 has 13 amino acids. The V gene lost 5 bases and the J gene lost 3 bases, with 12 bases spanning the gap. CDR3 amino acids: CSVHQDVTDTQYS. CDR3 DNA: TGCAGCGTTCACCAAGATGTGACAGATACGCAGTATTCT.

In this sample, this clone turned up many times. The V and J genes are TRBV24-1 and TRBJ2-7; D is ambiguous. V shed 4 bases and J shed 5 bases, with 11 bases lying between them. This CDR3 contains 13 residues. Per the germline V gene, CDR1 is KGHDR and CDR2 is SFDVKD. The CDR3 loop is CATSDGSLDEQYF. CDR3 DNA: TGTGCCACCAGTGACGGGTCGTTGGACGAGCAGTACTTC.

This clone was observed a handful of times. The junction departs from germline at one end; a sequencing error may be responsible. The chain couples TRBV5-5 to TRBJ2-1; 8 bases are shared with TRBD2. Germline lookup yields CDR1 SGHKS and CDR2 YYEKEE (reference sequence). This CDR3 region has 17 residues. The CDR3, as DNA: TGTGTCAGCAGCTTGGCCCCGGGACTAGTTGGTGACAATGAGCAGTTCTTC. As protein: CVSSLAPGLVGDNEQFF.

This clone was recorded at least ten times. The chain recombines TRBV11-2 with TRBJ1-1; 7 bases line up with TRBD1. V shed 6 bases, J shed 3 bases, and the junction held 4 bases outside the gene matches. Germline loops: CDR1 SGHAT, CDR2 FQNNGV. CDR3 length: 13 residues. The CDR3 DNA reads as TGTGCCAGCAGAAATACAGGGGACACTGAAGCTTTCTTT. Translated, it gives CASRNTGDTEAFF.

This clone was seen ten or more times. In nucleotides, the CDR3 is TGTGCCAGCAGTTTTGGGCCTAGCGGAGCCAAAAACATTCAGTACTTC. Its protein product is CASSFGPSGAKNIQYF. This chain joins TRBV28 and TRBJ2-4; 7 nucleotides align to TRBD2. CDR1 and CDR2 (germline): MDHEN, SYDVKM. CDR3 length: 16 residues. V trimming: 3 bases; J trimming: 0 bases; junction bases outside the gene matches: 5.

This clone appeared a few times. A read error may be the cause here, since a much bigger clone is one base away. This chain connects TRBV27 to TRBJ2-1; 8 bases map to TRBD2. V gave up 6 bases and J gave up 13 bases; unmatched junction bases: 11. This CDR3 comprises 13 residues. CDR1 is MNHEY, CDR2 SMNVEV, per germline (reference sequence). The CDR3 region is CASRQGRGTSQFF. For the CDR3, the DNA is TGTGCCAGCAGACAAGGGAGGGGGACTAGTCAGTTCTTC.

This clone was observed at least ten times. This chain uses TRBV28 with TRBJ2-1, with D perhaps TRBD1 (6 bases). CDR3 length: 17 amino acids. The V and J ends lost 7 bases and 6 bases respectively, with 25 bases between them. Germline V gives CDR1 MDHEN, CDR2 SYDVKM. CDR3 region: CASIPNSARGTSNEQFF. For the CDR3, the DNA is TGTGCCAGCATCCCAAACAGCGCCAGGGGAACCAGCAATGAGCAGTTCTTC. The full variable domain, in which reference TRBV28 and TRBJ2-1 provide the parts outside the CDR3, is DVKVTQSSRYLVKRTGEKVFLECVQDMDHENMFWYRQDPGLGLRLIYFSYDVKMKEKGDIPEGYSVSREKKERFSLILESASTNQTSMYLCASIPNSARGTSNEQFFGPGTRLTVL.

This clone was counted only a few times. A much larger clone differs by one base, so this may be a read error. The gene calls are TRBV7-2 and TRBJ2-5; D not resolved. V lost 5 bases and J lost 4, with 17 bases in between. CDR3 size: 15 residues. Germline CDR1 reads SGHTA; CDR2 reads FQGNSA. The CDR3 sequence: CASSPSWVVGETQYF. In DNA, the CDR3 is TGTGCCAGCAGCCCCTCGTGGGTAGTGGGAGAGACCCAGTACTTC. The full variable domain, with the rest looked up from reference TRBV7-2 and TRBJ2-5, is GAGVSQSPSNKVTEKGKDVELRCDPISGHTALYWYRQSLGQGLEFLIYFQGNSAPDKSGLPSDRFSAERTGGSVSTLTIQRTQQEDSAVYLCASSPSWVVGETQYFGPGTRLLVL.

J is TRBJ2-2 and V is TRBV6-2 or TRBV6-3; D may be TRBD1 or TRBD2 (5 bases each). The CDR3 spans 18 residues. CDR1 and CDR2 from the germline V gene are MNHEY and SVGEGT. V was shortened by 5 bases and J by 2 bases, with 21 bases between the two germline ends. In DNA, the CDR3 is TGTGCCAGCAGTGACCCAGAAACCGGGACGGATAACACCGGGGAGCTGTTTTTT. Amino acid sequence: CASSDPETGTDNTGELFF.

A few counts support this clone. Germline is not matched at one junction end, which may reflect a read error. The chain recombines TRBV7-6 with TRBJ1-4, with D unclear. The length of the CDR3 is 15 residues. Germline CDR1 and CDR2: SGHVS and FNYEAQ. The CDR3 here is CTSSLNYRENEKLFF. CDR3 in DNA: TGTACCAGCAGCTTAAATTATAGGGAGAATGAAAAACTGTTTTTT. The variable domain in full, completed from reference TRBV7-6 and TRBJ1-4, reads GAGVSQSPRYKVTKRGQDVALRCDPISGHVSLYWYRQALGQGPEFLTYFNYEAQQDKSGLPNDRFSAERPEGSISTLTIQRTEQRDSAMYRCTSSLNYRENEKLFFGSGTQLSVL.

This clone was observed at least ten times. The CDR3 loop reads CATSTSSRLFF. The CDR3 DNA reads TGTGCCACCAGCACCTCATCGAGACTGTTTTTT. This rearrangement joins TRBV15 to TRBJ1-4, with D hard to call. The ends were cut back, 4 bases at V and 13 bases at J, with 10 bases in the middle. Germline CDR1 is LNHNV and CDR2 is YYDKDF (reference sequence). The length of the CDR3 is 11 residues. The full variable domain, completed using reference TRBV15 and TRBJ1-4, is DAMVIQNPRYQVTQFGKPVTLSCSQTLNHNVMYWYQQKSSQAPKLLFHYYDKDFNNEADTPDNFQSRRPNTSFCFLDIRSPGLGDTAMYLCATSTSSRLFFGSGTQLSVL.

Points on this clone: The junction departs from the called germline gene at one end, perhaps through a read error. This chain joins TRBV4-2 and TRBJ2-5; TRBD2 might be the D (5 bases). The V gene's germline CDR1 is LGHNA and CDR2 YNFKEQ. CDR3 length: 15 residues. CDR3 amino acids: CASSRGPGYQDTQYF. DNA of the CDR3: TGTGCCAGCAGCCGCGGGCCGGGATACCAAGACACCCAGTACTTC.

This clone occurred many times. The chain links TRBV20-1 to TRBJ2-3, with 14 bases identical to TRBD2. This CDR3 is built from 17 residues. Germline V gene sequence: CDR1 DFQATT, CDR2 SNEGSKA (reference sequence). J gave up 4 bases and V 0 bases, and 6 bases lay outside the gene matches. The CDR3 nucleotides read TGCAGTGCTAGAGAGCTCGGGACTAGCGGGAGCCCAGATACGCAGTATTTT. Translated, it gives CSARELGTSGSPDTQYF.

In this sample, this clone turned up many times. The V and J genes are TRBV7-9 and TRBJ1-2; D is possibly TRBD1 (6 bases). This CDR3 spans 13 amino acids. Trimming left V 3 bases short and J 8 bases short, with 13 bases between. Germline CDR1 and CDR2: SEHNR and FQNEAQ (reference sequence). CDR3 protein: CASSLEGGRGYTF. The CDR3 nucleotides are TGTGCCAGCAGCTTGGAAGGGGGACGAGGCTACACCTTC.

As concerns this clone: A single base separates this from a much larger clone, so it may be a read error. V is TRBV6-2 or TRBV6-3 and J is TRBJ2-1; D not resolved. Germline V gene data show CDR1 as MNHEY and CDR2 as SVGEGT. The CDR3 runs 17 residues. CDR3 protein: CASRYSLRPSSYNEQFF. The CDR3 coding sequence is TGTGCCAGCAGGTACTCTTTGCGCCCGAGCTCCTACAATGAGCAGTTCTTC.

There are many counts of this clone. CDR3 coding DNA: TGCGCCAGCAGCACCGGGACTAGCGGGAAAGAGACCCAGTACTTC. Its translation: CASSTGTSGKETQYF. This chain links TRBV5-1 with TRBJ2-5; TRBD2 matches at 13 bases. The V gene's germline CDR1 is SGHRS and CDR2 YFSETQ. Germline trimming cut 4 bases from V and 3 bases from J; bases unmatched to any gene: 3. CDR3 length equals 15 residues.

This clone was counted at least ten times. The chain is built from TRBV6-2 or TRBV6-3 and TRBJ2-7; no clear D gene. Germline V gene lookup returns CDR1 MNHEY and CDR2 SVGEGT. CDR3 size: 13 residues. Deletions cut 4 bases from V and 1 base from J, with 8 bases between. CDR3: CASSSSESYEQYF. CDR3 nucleotide sequence: TGTGCCAGCAGTTCAAGCGAATCCTACGAGCAGTACTTC.

This clone was counted between two and nine times. The conserved final phenylalanine or tryptophan is absent from the CDR3, which likely points to a read error. The chain recombines TRBV28 with TRBJ1-2; 7 bases are shared with TRBD1. In germline, CDR1 is MDHEN, CDR2 SYDVKM. This CDR3 is 15 amino acids long. CDR3 coding DNA: TGTGCCATCAGTACCCAGGGACAGAAGAACTATGGCTACACCTCC. Translating it yields CAISTQGQKNYGYTS.

This clone was found a few times. This may arise from a read error, as a much more abundant clone is one base away. V usage is TRBV7-2 and J usage is TRBJ2-1, with 9 bases that match TRBD2. The germline gives CDR1 SGHTA, CDR2 FQGNSA. Trimming at V came to 1 base and at J to 10 bases, leaving 11 bases not matched to a gene. The CDR3 covers 16 residues. The CDR3 DNA reads TGTGCCAGCAGCTTAGTGGTGCGACTAGCGGCATACGAGCAGTTCTTC. Amino acids: CASSLVVRLAAYEQFF.

This clone was counted between two and nine times. Just one base apart from a much larger clone, this may be a read error. This rearrangement joins TRBV5-1 to TRBJ2-6; 9 bases are a match to TRBD1. The germline gives CDR1 SGHRS, CDR2 YFSETQ. The CDR3 sequence is 18 residues long. CDR3 sequence: CASSSDRGVSSGANVLAF. Here the CDR3 DNA reads TGCGCCAGCAGTTCGGACAGGGGCGTGAGCTCTGGGGCCAACGTCCTGGCTTTC.

Regarding this clone: A much larger clone differs by one base, so this may be a read error. V is TRBV19 and J is TRBJ2-4; D is uncertain. This CDR3 spans 16 amino acids. V shed 3 bases and J shed 3 bases, with 15 bases lying between them. Germline loops: CDR1 LNHDA, CDR2 SQIVND (reference sequence). CDR3: CASSILRCAGKNIQYF. CDR3 bases: TGTGCCAGTAGTATTCTGCGGTGCGCTGGCAAAAACATTCAGTACTTC.

In this sample, this clone turned up many times. The V gene is TRBV6-1, the J gene TRBJ2-7, with 7 positions matching TRBD2. CDR1 and CDR2 from the germline V gene are MNHNS and SASEGT. The CDR3 spans 17 residues. V lost 5 bases to trimming and J lost 4 bases; unmatched junction nucleotides: 17. CDR3 amino acids: CASSSTSSLSKVYEQYF. In DNA form, the CDR3 reads TGTGCCAGCAGTTCGACTAGCTCCCTCTCGAAGGTTTACGAGCAGTACTTC.

V gene TRBV18 combines with J gene TRBJ2-1; 7 bases agree with TRBD1. V shed 10 bases, J shed 4 bases, and the junction held 7 bases outside the gene matches. CDR1 is KGHSH and CDR2 is LQKENI in the germline V gene. This CDR3 is 13 amino acids long. CDR3 DNA: TGTGCCACAACCGGGACAGTGTACAATGAGCAGTTCTTC. Protein sequence: CATTGTVYNEQFF. The full variable domain, in which reference TRBV18 and TRBJ2-1 provide the parts outside the CDR3, is NAGVMQNPRHLVRRRGQEARLRCSPMKGHSHVYWYRQLPEEGLKFMVYLQKENIIDESGMPKERFSAEFPKEGPSILRIQQVVRGDSAAYFCATTGTVYNEQFFGPGTRLTVL.